A single sample gave rise to the 30 T cell receptor beta chains below, sequenced in a study of T cell responses to AZD1222 COVID-19 vaccine. Generated by immunoSEQ multiplex PCR, the TCRdb table keeps only in-frame clones and is missing some. This table holds over 100,000 clones, about 86% found once. Here the sequenced sample was peripheral blood, taken on day 0 of AZD1222 vaccination. The receptors stem from an adult in good health.

The J gene is TRBJ2-3, the V gene TRBV9, with D perhaps TRBD1 or TRBD2 (5 bases each). Germline CDR1 is SGDLS and CDR2 is YYNGEE. The CDR3 has 14 residues. Trimming shortened V by 4 bases and J by 6 bases, and 15 bases separated the two germline ends. The CDR3: CASSQTGQRDTQYF. CDR3 DNA: TGTGCCAGCAGCCAGACGGGGCAAAGGGATACGCAGTATTTT.

This clone has just a few counts. This chain links TRBV6-2 or TRBV6-3 with TRBJ1-1, with a tentative D call TRBD1 (5 bases). CDR1 and CDR2 (germline): MNHEY, SVGEGT. The CDR3 is made up of 16 amino acids. V dropped 0 bases and J dropped 0 bases, with 11 bases sitting between them. The CDR3 sequence: CASSYSMDTMNTEAFF. DNA for the CDR3: TGTGCCAGCAGTTACTCAATGGACACAATGAACACTGAAGCTTTCTTT.

V and J are TRBV6-5 and TRBJ2-3; D unresolved. V gave up 0 bases and J gave up 1 base, with 8 bases separating them. The germline gives CDR1 MNHEY, CDR2 SVGAGI. CDR3 length equals 15 residues. CDR3 sequence (DNA): TGTGCCAGCAGTTACTCTGGCAGTCGCACAGATACGCAGTATTTT. It translates to CASSYSGSRTDTQYF.

The rearrangement uses TRBV7-9 and TRBJ1-4; a weak D match, TRBD1 (5 bases). Germline V CDR1 and CDR2: SEHNR, FQNEAQ (reference sequence). The CDR3 is 17 residues long. V was pared by 4 bases and J by 5 bases, with 20 bases between. CDR3 bases: TGTGCCAGCAGCTCCAACCCTCGACAGACCTTAAATGAAAAACTGTTTTTT. It codes for CASSSNPRQTLNEKLFF.

The chain couples TRBV30 to TRBJ1-2; TRBD1 is a possible D gene (6 bases). V was trimmed by 1 base and J by 4 bases, leaving 16 bases between them. This CDR3 has 15 amino acids. Per the germline V gene, CDR1 is GTSNPN and CDR2 is SVGIG (reference sequence). Here the CDR3 reads CAWSDPKTGTYGYTF. The DNA of the CDR3 is TGTGCCTGGAGTGACCCAAAAACAGGGACCTATGGCTACACCTTC. The variable domain in full, with the rest retrieved from reference TRBV30 and TRBJ1-2, is SQTIHQWPATLVQPVGSPLSLECTVEGTSNPNLYWYRQAAGRGLQLLFYSVGIGQISSEVPQNLSASRPQDRQFILSSKKLLLSDSGFYLCAWSDPKTGTYGYTFGSGTRLTVV.

Concerning this clone: Within the sample, other DNA sequences also encode this same CDR3. V and J are TRBV12-3 or TRBV12-4 and TRBJ1-2, with a possible D match to TRBD1 (6 bases). The CDR3 contains 13 residues. Between the trimmed V and J ends, which lost 3 bases and 2 bases, there was a span of 7 bases. The CDR3: CASSFGQNYGYTF. CDR3 coding DNA: TGTGCCAGCAGTTTCGGACAGAACTATGGCTACACCTTC.

The rearrangement joins TRBV27 to TRBJ2-5, with D possibly TRBD1 on 5 matching bases. Germline CDR1 and CDR2: MNHEY and SMNVEV (reference sequence). The CDR3 consists of 18 residues. Trimming shortened V by 5 bases and J by 0 bases, and 22 bases separated the two germline ends. As DNA, the CDR3 is TGTGCCAGCAGTCCACTCCCTCAGGCAGGGCATTACCAAGAGACCCAGTACTTC. This sequence encodes CASSPLPQAGHYQETQYF.

This chain connects TRBV6-4 to TRBJ2-3; D is ambiguous. V shed 3 bases and J shed 0 bases, with 13 bases lying between them. The CDR3 has 16 amino acids. Germline V gives CDR1 MRHNA, CDR2 SNTAGT. The CDR3 sequence: CASSEVGGPSTDTQYF. Written as DNA, the CDR3 is TGTGCCAGCAGTGAGGTCGGCGGCCCTAGCACAGATACGCAGTATTTT.

Only a few counts were recorded for this clone. The chain has TRBV11-3 and TRBJ2-7; maybe TRBD2 (5 bases). Germline assignment: CDR1 SGHNT and CDR2 YENEEA. The CDR3 length is 15 residues. Trimming cost V 2 bases and J 5 bases, with 16 bases left between them. DNA of the CDR3: TGTGCCAGCAGCTTAACGAGGGCCCCTCCCAACGAGCAGTACTTC. As protein: CASSLTRAPPNEQYF.

The chain joins TRBV28 to TRBJ1-3; TRBD1 agrees at 7 bases. V dropped 8 bases and J dropped 1; count of bases not matched to a gene: 5. The germline CDR1 and CDR2 sequences are MDHEN and SYDVKM. The CDR3 spans 14 residues. This chain's CDR3 is CASAATGSGNTIYF. CDR3 in DNA: TGTGCCAGCGCCGCGACAGGGTCTGGAAACACCATATATTTT.

The CDR3 DNA follows: TGTGCCAGCAGCTTACGACCTAGCGGGAGTTTGGCCGAGACCCAGTACTTC. This encodes CASSLRPSGSLAETQYF. The chain employs TRBV7-9 and TRBJ2-5, with 10 positions matching TRBD2. Germline lookup yields CDR1 SEHNR and CDR2 FQNEAQ (reference sequence). The CDR3 totals 17 residues. Germline trimming cut 2 bases from V and 5 bases from J; bases unmatched to any gene: 11.

CDR3 nucleotide sequence: TGCGCCAGCAGCTGGGGGGGACAGGGACCTGGTGGCTACACCTTC. Translation gives CASSWGGQGPGGYTF. This sequence joins TRBV5-1 and TRBJ1-2; 9 bases line up with TRBD1. This CDR3 contains 15 residues. The germline CDR1 and CDR2 sequences are SGHRS and YFSETQ. V dropped 3 bases and J dropped 7; count of bases not matched to a gene: 10.

The chain links TRBV5-4 to TRBJ2-5; TRBD1 matches at 9 bases. Germline V gene data show CDR1 as SGHNT and CDR2 as YYREEE (reference sequence). The V segment lost 0 bases and the J segment 2 bases; nucleotides outside the gene matches: 5. The CDR3 spans 16 residues. The CDR3 protein is CASSLAPGQGQETQYF. The DNA for the CDR3 is TGTGCCAGCAGCTTGGCCCCGGGACAGGGTCAAGAGACCCAGTACTTC.

The chain uses TRBV7-6 and TRBJ2-2; possibly TRBD2 for D (6 bases). The germline V and J ends were trimmed by 1 base and 1 base, with 16 bases remaining between them. Germline values: CDR1 SGHVS, CDR2 FNYEAQ. The CDR3 is made up of 18 amino acids. The chain's CDR3 is CASSLVLAGLVNTGELFF. The CDR3 nucleotides read TGTGCCAGCAGCTTAGTACTAGCTGGGCTCGTGAACACCGGGGAGCTGTTTTTT.

The V gene is TRBV7-9, the J gene TRBJ1-4, with D unclear. From germline, CDR1 is SEHNR and CDR2 FQNEAQ (reference sequence). There are 16 residues in the CDR3. Between the trimmed V and J ends, which lost 1 base and 7 bases, there was a span of 16 bases. CDR3 residues: CASSLGRTDGGEKLFF. The CDR3 DNA is TGTGCCAGCAGCTTAGGTCGGACGGACGGCGGTGAAAAACTGTTTTTT.

The chain carries TRBV12-3 or TRBV12-4 and TRBJ1-6; D is undetermined. With 3 bases removed from V and 5 bases from J, the gap between germline ends came to 2 bases. The CDR3 runs 12 residues. The CDR3 sequence is CASSFDNSPLHF. CDR3 DNA sequence: TGTGCCAGCAGTTTCGATAATTCACCCCTCCACTTT.

The chain combines TRBV5-1 with TRBJ2-5; 7 bases map to TRBD2. This CDR3 is 13 amino acids long. The V gene end was trimmed by 5 bases and the J gene end by 5 bases; junction bases not matched to a gene: 6. Germline CDR1 reads SGHRS; CDR2 reads YFSETQ. In nucleotides, the CDR3 is TGCGCCAGCAGGTGGGGGAGGGTCGAGACCCAGTACTTC. This encodes CASRWGRVETQYF.

The chain carries TRBV10-3 and TRBJ2-5, with D perhaps being TRBD1 or TRBD2 (6 bases each). Germline CDR1 is ENHRY and CDR2 is SYGVKD. The ends were cut back, 7 bases at V and 5 bases at J, with 14 bases in the middle. The CDR3 has 13 amino acids. CDR3 loop: CAIKVGGQETQYF. CDR3 sequence (DNA): TGTGCCATCAAGGTTGGGGGGCAGGAGACCCAGTACTTC.

The rearrangement uses TRBV6-5 and TRBJ1-6, with 10 bases identical to TRBD1. This CDR3 spans 14 amino acids. V lost 5 bases to trimming and J lost 8 bases; unmatched junction nucleotides: 3. Germline CDR1 and CDR2: MNHEY and SVGAGI. The CDR3 spells CASSRTGGYSPLHF. The DNA for the CDR3 is TGTGCCAGCAGTCGGACAGGGGGATATTCACCCCTCCACTTT.

The J gene is TRBJ1-2, the V gene TRBV4-3; 8 bases fit TRBD1. The junction had 3 bases not matched to a gene; V was cut back by 0 bases and J by 0 bases. The CDR3 contains 16 residues. The germline V gene has CDR1 LGHNA and CDR2 YSLEER. CDR3 in amino acids: CASSQDPQGANYGYTF. The CDR3 DNA is TGCGCCAGCAGCCAAGATCCACAGGGGGCTAACTATGGCTACACCTTC.

This clone has just a few counts. The rearrangement uses TRBV19 and TRBJ1-2; D not certain. Trimming pared 2 bases from V and 7 bases from J, leaving 14 bases between. The germline CDR1 and CDR2 sequences are LNHDA and SQIVND (reference sequence). This CDR3 has 14 amino acids. CDR3 loop: CASSISARPGGYTF. CDR3 nucleotides: TGTGCCAGTAGTATATCTGCGCGACCTGGTGGCTACACCTTC.

The rearrangement links TRBV2 to TRBJ1-2; D remains ambiguous. Germline V gene lookup returns CDR1 SNHLY and CDR2 FYNNEI. V lost 3 bases, J lost 8 bases, and 10 bases lay in between. CDR3 length: 12 residues. The CDR3, as DNA: TGTGCCAGCAGTGACCGTTCAAGCGGCTACACCTTC. Amino acids: CASSDRSSGYTF.

A few counts support this clone. J is TRBJ1-5 and V is TRBV6-4; D is unclear. From germline, CDR1 is MRHNA and CDR2 SNTAGT. This CDR3 contains 14 residues. Trimming took 0 bases from V and 4 from J, leaving 7 bases between them. Here the CDR3 reads CASSDSGPNQPQHF. In DNA, the CDR3 is TGTGCCAGCAGTGACTCGGGTCCAAATCAGCCCCAGCATTTT.

The V gene is TRBV20-1, the J gene TRBJ2-2; D unresolved. This CDR3 contains 14 residues. Germline CDR1 DFQATT, CDR2 SNEGSKA (reference sequence). V was shortened by 3 bases and J by 4 bases, with 12 bases between the two germline ends. The DNA for the CDR3 is TGCAGTGCTAGTTTGGGTAGAAGCACCGGGGAGCTGTTTTTT. Amino acid sequence: CSASLGRSTGELFF.

CDR3 nucleotides: TGCGCCAGCAGCTCCCCCGGGACTTACAATGAGCAGTTCTTC. This gives the protein CASSSPGTYNEQFF. The chain employs TRBV5-1 and TRBJ2-1; D may be TRBD2 (6 bases). The ends were cut back, 3 bases at V and 4 bases at J, with 11 bases in the middle. Germline CDR1 and CDR2: SGHRS and YFSETQ. This CDR3 has 14 amino acids. Filled out from reference TRBV5-1 and TRBJ2-1, the complete variable domain reads KAGVTQTPRYLIKTRGQQVTLSCSPISGHRSVSWYQQTPGQGLQFLFEYFSETQRNKGNFPGRFSGRQFSNSRSEMNVSTLELGDSALYLCASSSPGTYNEQFFGPGTRLTVL.

The CDR3 region is CASSEGQGAEAFF. The CDR3, as DNA: TGCGCCAGCAGCGAAGGACAGGGGGCTGAAGCTTTCTTT. The rearrangement uses TRBV4-3 and TRBJ1-1; the match to TRBD1 covers 10 bases. The CDR3 length is 13 residues. Germline V gene data show CDR1 as LGHNA and CDR2 as YSLEER. V lost 5 bases to trimming and J lost 6 bases; unmatched junction nucleotides: 3.

The chain has TRBV18 and TRBJ2-1; 9 bases are a match to TRBD2. The V segment lost 4 bases and the J segment 4 bases; nucleotides outside the gene matches: 14. The CDR3 covers 18 residues. Germline loops: CDR1 KGHSH, CDR2 LQKENI. CDR3 region: CASSRRTTSGRGYNEQFF. CDR3 bases: TGTGCCAGCTCACGACGGACCACTAGCGGGCGAGGATACAATGAGCAGTTCTTC.

The chain joins TRBV6-1 to TRBJ1-3; 7 bases align to TRBD1. The germline gives CDR1 MNHNS, CDR2 SASEGT. The CDR3 runs to 17 residues. The V gene end was trimmed by 4 bases and the J gene end by 0 bases; junction bases not matched to a gene: 9. This CDR3 reads CASSVRPTGNSGNTIYF. The CDR3 DNA reads TGTGCCAGCAGTGTACGACCGACAGGGAACTCTGGAAACACCATATATTTT.

The chain combines TRBV5-1 with TRBJ1-6; TRBD1 is a possible D gene (6 bases). Trimming cost V 2 bases and J 8 bases, with 17 bases left between them. Germline CDR1 and CDR2: SGHRS and YFSETQ. This CDR3 is built from 16 residues. The CDR3 region is CASSFRQATGYSPLHF. The CDR3 DNA reads TGCGCCAGCAGCTTCCGGCAAGCGACAGGTTATTCACCCCTCCACTTT.

The chain employs TRBV6-8 and TRBJ2-5; a weak D match, TRBD2 (5 bases). The CDR3 is 13 residues long. Germline V gene lookup returns CDR1 MNHGY and CDR2 SAAAGT. This CDR3 is CAAGEGSGETQYF. The CDR3 nucleotides are TGTGCGGCGGGCGAGGGCTCCGGAGAGACCCAGTACTTC.